The 30 T cell receptor beta chains listed next were all sequenced from one sample in a study of blood T cell repertoires in COVID-19. Method: immunoSEQ multiplex PCR; TCRdb's copy keeps in-frame clones and lacks some. The sample holds some 140,000 clones, roughly 84% seen once. Sequenced: peripheral blood. These receptors all come from a man between 60 and 75 years old with acute or convalescent COVID-19.

This chain joins TRBV5-6 and TRBJ1-5; D is possibly TRBD1 (6 bases). The germline CDR1 and CDR2 sequences are SGHDT and YYEEEE. The CDR3 consists of 16 residues. The V gene lost 0 bases and the J gene lost 0 bases, with 10 bases spanning the gap. CDR3 nucleotide sequence: TGTGCCAGCAGCTTGGCTGGGGGCTATAGCAATCAGCCCCAGCATTTT. Translation gives CASSLAGGYSNQPQHF.

This chain links TRBV7-8 with TRBJ2-5, with TRBD2 matching 8 bases. The CDR3 extends over 16 amino acids. V trimming: 4 bases; J trimming: 2 bases; junction bases outside the gene matches: 9. Per the germline V gene, CDR1 is SGHVS and CDR2 is FQNEAQ. This CDR3 reads CASSSLQGGGQETQYF. For the CDR3, the DNA is TGTGCCAGCAGCTCGCTACAGGGCGGGGGGCAAGAGACCCAGTACTTC.

The chain carries TRBV7-8 and TRBJ1-1; tentatively, D is TRBD1 (5 bases). The length of the CDR3 is 15 residues. Germline V gene lookup returns CDR1 SGHVS and CDR2 FQNEAQ. The germline V and J ends were trimmed by 0 bases and 0 bases, with 8 bases remaining between them. CDR3 sequence reads: CASSLAQGMNTEAFF. The CDR3, as DNA: TGTGCCAGCAGCTTAGCGCAGGGAATGAACACTGAAGCTTTCTTT.

V usage is TRBV5-6 and J usage is TRBJ2-5, with 8 bases that match TRBD1. Germline-derived CDR1 and CDR2 are SGHDT and YYEEEE. The CDR3 sequence is 16 residues long. The J segment lost 5 bases and the V segment lost 4 bases, leaving 13 bases of the junction unmatched. Here the CDR3 reads CASSTPGQEVLETQYF. The CDR3, as DNA: TGTGCCAGCAGCACCCCGGGACAGGAGGTGTTGGAGACCCAGTACTTC.

V usage is TRBV5-1 and J usage is TRBJ1-1; D perhaps matches TRBD1 (6 bases). V lost 3 bases to trimming and J lost 2 bases, with 11 bases between them. This CDR3 is built from 14 residues. Germline V gene lookup returns CDR1 SGHRS and CDR2 YFSETQ. The CDR3 coding sequence is TGCGCCAGCAGCTCCTCGGACAGTAACACTGAAGCTTTCTTT. Translating it yields CASSSSDSNTEAFF.

The rearrangement links TRBV5-6 to TRBJ2-5, with D perhaps TRBD1 (6 bases). The germline V gene has CDR1 SGHDT and CDR2 YYEEEE. This CDR3 has 16 amino acids. V was pared by 5 bases and J by 4 bases, with 21 bases between. The DNA of the CDR3 is TGTGCCAGCAGTTCCCATCTCCTACAGGGTGTAGAGACCCAGTACTTC. Its protein is CASSSHLLQGVETQYF.

This chain links TRBV5-1 with TRBJ1-5, with 8 bases that match TRBD1. V shed 4 bases, J shed 6 bases, and the junction held 3 bases outside the gene matches. The CDR3 has 13 residues. CDR1 is SGHRS and CDR2 is YFSETQ in the germline V gene. CDR3 residues: CASSVDRAQPQHF. The CDR3 region has the DNA TGCGCCAGCAGCGTGGACAGGGCTCAGCCCCAGCATTTT. The full variable domain, with the rest looked up from reference TRBV5-1 and TRBJ1-5, is KAGVTQTPRYLIKTRGQQVTLSCSPISGHRSVSWYQQTPGQGLQFLFEYFSETQRNKGNFPGRFSGRQFSNSRSEMNVSTLELGDSALYLCASSVDRAQPQHFGDGTRLSIL.

The chain combines TRBV5-6 with TRBJ1-6; unclear D gene. Germline V gene lookup returns CDR1 SGHDT and CDR2 YYEEEE. Trimming took off 0 bases at V and 7 bases at J, with 8 bases between the two ends. The CDR3 is made up of 14 amino acids. The CDR3: CASSLGIRNSPLHF. In DNA form, the CDR3 reads TGTGCCAGCAGCTTGGGAATTCGGAATTCACCCCTCCACTTT.

This clone showed up just once. This chain joins TRBV13 and TRBJ2-7, with 10 bases matching TRBD2. The trim removed 0 bases at V and 6 bases at J, leaving 8 bases unmatched. This CDR3 region has 16 residues. Germline V lookup: CDR1 PRHDT, CDR2 FYEKMQ (reference sequence). The CDR3 DNA is TGTGCCAGCAGCTTAGGGCTAGCGGGAGTTAGCGTCGAGCAGTACTTC. Translating it yields CASSLGLAGVSVEQYF.

This chain links TRBV11-1 with TRBJ1-1; TRBD1 might be the D (5 bases). CDR1 and CDR2 (germline): SGHAT, FQDESV (reference sequence). The CDR3 is made up of 14 amino acids. The V end lost 2 bases, the J end lost 4 bases, and 11 bases lay between the germline ends. The CDR3: CASSLWAGGTEAFF. In DNA, the CDR3 is TGTGCCAGCAGCTTATGGGCGGGGGGCACTGAAGCTTTCTTT.

The V gene is TRBV9, the J gene TRBJ2-2; tentative D call: TRBD2 (5 bases). Germline loops: CDR1 SGDLS, CDR2 YYNGEE. CDR3 size: 14 residues. The V end was cut by 6 bases, the J end by 6 bases, with 15 bases between. The CDR3 nucleotides are TGTGCCAGCACTGAGGGTATAGTCGCCGGGGAGCTGTTTTTT. Its protein is CASTEGIVAGELFF.

This chain links TRBV15 with TRBJ1-4; 10 bases are shared with TRBD1. J was trimmed by 10 bases and V by 2 bases; bases with no gene match: 4. The CDR3 consists of 14 residues. Germline CDR1 LNHNV, CDR2 YYDKDF (reference sequence). The CDR3 protein is CATSRLRDRGKLFF. The CDR3 nucleotides read TGTGCCACCAGCAGACTCCGGGACAGGGGAAAACTGTTTTTT.

The rearrangement uses TRBV18 and TRBJ1-5, with D unclear. Germline-derived CDR1 and CDR2 are KGHSH and LQKENI. The CDR3 is made up of 14 amino acids. V lost 4 bases and J lost 1, with 8 bases in between. CDR3 sequence (DNA): TGTGCCAGCTCACGGCAGGTGAGCAATCAGCCCCAGCATTTT. Protein sequence: CASSRQVSNQPQHF.

This chain links TRBV5-8 with TRBJ1-5; D possibly corresponds to TRBD1 (5 bases). In germline, CDR1 is SGHTS, CDR2 YDEGEE. CDR3 length: 15 amino acids. With 6 bases removed from V and 2 bases from J, the gap between germline ends came to 15 bases. Here the CDR3 DNA reads TGTGCCAGCACCCCCGGGGGTTACGGCAATCAGCCCCAGCATTTT. It translates to CASTPGGYGNQPQHF.

The chain links TRBV5-1 to TRBJ2-5, with 9 bases that match TRBD1. Losses at the gene ends were 4 bases for V and 2 bases for J; bases not matched to a gene: 3. CDR1 and CDR2 (germline): SGHRS, YFSETQ. The CDR3 spans 14 residues. DNA for the CDR3: TGCGCCAGCAGCAGGGGACAGGGTCAAGAGACCCAGTACTTC. Protein: CASSRGQGQETQYF.

The J gene is TRBJ2-2, the V gene TRBV28; D perhaps matches TRBD1 (6 bases). Germline lookup yields CDR1 MDHEN and CDR2 SYDVKM. V dropped 6 bases and J dropped 5 bases, with 19 bases sitting between them. The CDR3 totals 16 residues. CDR3 residues: CASSEIGGPETGELFF. Here the CDR3 DNA reads TGTGCCAGCAGCGAAATTGGGGGCCCTGAAACCGGGGAGCTGTTTTTT.

V is TRBV20-1 and J is TRBJ2-5, with D possibly TRBD1 on 6 matching bases. Trimming removed 4 bases from V and 5 bases from J, with 8 bases in between. This CDR3 has 11 residues. Germline CDR1 is DFQATT and CDR2 is SNEGSKA (reference sequence). The CDR3 coding sequence is TGCAGTGCTACAGGGGATGAGACCCAGTACTTC. It translates to CSATGDETQYF.

This clone was seen a single time. This chain joins TRBV11-3 and TRBJ2-2; TRBD1 agrees at 8 bases. In germline, CDR1 is SGHNT, CDR2 YENEEA. CDR3 length: 15 residues. After removal of 5 bases from V and 4 bases from J, the junction contained 6 bases not matched to a gene. In DNA, the CDR3 is TGTGCCAGCAGCCCCGGACAGGGTAGCACCGGGGAGCTGTTTTTT. Amino acids: CASSPGQGSTGELFF.

The CDR3 DNA follows: TGTGCCAGCAGCTATACAGGGAACCAGCCCCAGCATTTT. Encoded protein: CASSYTGNQPQHF. This chain connects TRBV2 to TRBJ1-5, with D possibly being TRBD1 (6 bases). The CDR3 runs 13 residues. The germline V gene has CDR1 SNHLY and CDR2 FYNNEI. V gave up 6 bases and J gave up 7 bases, with 13 bases separating them.

The chain has TRBV5-1 and TRBJ1-1; 11 bases agree with TRBD1. Germline CDR1 reads SGHRS; CDR2 reads YFSETQ. This CDR3 is 19 amino acids long. Germline trimming cut 0 bases from V and 1 base from J; bases unmatched to any gene: 11. The CDR3, as DNA: TGCGCCAGCAGCTTGGTGGGGACAGGGGGTTTCGGTAGGAACACTGAAGCTTTCTTT. Its protein product is CASSLVGTGGFGRNTEAFF. The full variable domain, its missing parts supplied by reference TRBV5-1 and TRBJ1-1, is KAGVTQTPRYLIKTRGQQVTLSCSPISGHRSVSWYQQTPGQGLQFLFEYFSETQRNKGNFPGRFSGRQFSNSRSEMNVSTLELGDSALYLCASSLVGTGGFGRNTEAFFGQGTRLTVV.

This clone was observed once. The chain combines TRBV4-1 with TRBJ2-1, with 8 bases that match TRBD1. The germline V gene encodes CDR1 MGHRA and CDR2 YSYEKL. The length of the CDR3 is 15 residues. V gave up 3 bases and J gave up 8 bases; unmatched junction bases: 9. CDR3 residues: CASSHTGGYLDEQFF. Here the CDR3 DNA reads TGCGCCAGCAGCCACACAGGGGGTTATTTGGATGAGCAGTTCTTC.

The rearrangement joins TRBV5-1 to TRBJ2-5, with TRBD2 matching 10 bases. V dropped 0 bases and J dropped 4; count of bases not matched to a gene: 0. There are 14 residues in the CDR3. Germline assignment: CDR1 SGHRS and CDR2 YFSETQ. The CDR3 sequence is CASSLASGRETQYF. CDR3 DNA: TGCGCCAGCAGCTTGGCTAGCGGGAGAGAGACCCAGTACTTC.

The V and J genes are TRBV19 and TRBJ2-1; TRBD2 is a possible D gene (6 bases). CDR1 and CDR2 (germline): LNHDA, SQIVND (reference sequence). V was trimmed by 2 bases and J by 1 base, leaving 12 bases between them. The CDR3 extends over 16 amino acids. The CDR3 DNA reads as TGTGCCAGTAGTATACCCGGGGGATGGTCCTACAATGAGCAGTTCTTC. Amino acid sequence: CASSIPGGWSYNEQFF.

This rearrangement joins TRBV10-3 to TRBJ2-7, with 10 bases that match TRBD1. CDR1 and CDR2 (germline): ENHRY, SYGVKD. This CDR3 has 14 amino acids. Trimming at V came to 2 bases and at J to 5 bases, leaving 3 bases not matched to a gene. The CDR3 loop is CAISERDRGHEQYF. The CDR3 DNA reads as TGTGCCATCAGTGAGAGGGACAGGGGCCACGAGCAGTACTTC.

The chain employs TRBV12-2 and TRBJ2-7; TRBD2, as called in the table, went unchecked against the DNA. TRBV12-2 is a known pseudogene. This CDR3 has 17 amino acids. CDR3: CASRLVAELAGSYEQYF. The CDR3 DNA reads TGTGCAAGTCGCTTAGTTGCCGAACTAGCGGGCTCCTACGAGCAGTACTTC.

The rearrangement uses TRBV4-1 and TRBJ2-7, with a tentative D call TRBD1 (5 bases). The CDR3 runs 16 residues. V gave up 3 bases and J gave up 6 bases, with 21 bases separating them. Germline V lookup: CDR1 MGHRA, CDR2 YSYEKL. The CDR3 region is CASSHSLGQGLGEQYF. The CDR3 DNA reads as TGCGCCAGCAGCCATTCTTTGGGGCAGGGCCTGGGCGAGCAGTACTTC.

The chain has TRBV7-3 and TRBJ2-5; 13 bases fit TRBD2. Trimming cost V 5 bases and J 5 bases; bases outside gene matches: 2. The CDR3 spans 14 residues. Germline CDR1 is SGHTA and CDR2 is FQGTGA. CDR3 sequence: CASSPTSGGETQYF. The CDR3 bases are TGTGCCAGCAGCCCGACTAGCGGGGGGGAGACCCAGTACTTC. Full variable domain (missing parts from reference TRBV7-3 and TRBJ2-5): GAGVSQTPSNKVTEKGKYVELRCDPISGHTALYWYRQSLGQGPEFLIYFQGTGAADDSGLPNDRFFAVRPEGSVSTLKIQRTERGDSAVYLCASSPTSGGETQYFGPGTRLLVL.

The rearrangement joins TRBV9 to TRBJ1-5; possible D gene TRBD1, 6 bases. CDR3 length: 13 amino acids. With 4 bases removed from V and 7 bases from J, the gap between germline ends came to 12 bases. Germline V gene lookup returns CDR1 SGDLS and CDR2 YYNGEE. The CDR3 spells CASSPQGSQPQHF. CDR3 coding DNA: TGTGCCAGCAGCCCACAGGGTTCGCAGCCCCAGCATTTT.

CDR3: CASSLAAAPRGTQYF. CDR3 coding DNA: TGTGCCAGCAGCCTAGCGGCAGCCCCCCGCGGTACGCAGTATTTT. J is TRBJ2-3 and V is TRBV6-2 or TRBV6-3, with TRBD2 matching over 7 bases. The CDR3 consists of 15 residues. CDR1 and CDR2 from the germline V gene are MNHEY and SVGEGT. V shed 6 bases, J shed 8 bases, and the junction held 14 bases outside the gene matches.

This clone was counted between two and nine times. The chain combines TRBV27 with TRBJ1-5, with 7 bases identical to TRBD1. The V and J ends lost 6 bases and 3 bases, in that order; junction bases with no gene match: 2. The germline gives CDR1 MNHEY, CDR2 SMNVEV (reference sequence). The CDR3 length is 13 residues. The CDR3 DNA sequence: TGTGCCAGCAGGACAGGGTACAATCAGCCCCAGCATTTT. This gives the protein CASRTGYNQPQHF.